The entry that follows covers one T cell receptor beta chain sequence. Its antigen is still unknown. Base quality data are lacking; no much larger clone is found one base away. TCR CDR3 regions were amplified from genomic DNA by multiplex PCR using the deep immunoSEQ assay. Genomic DNA extracted from each cell subset was distributed evenly over all wells of several immunoSEQ 96-well plates, and each plate served as one replicate. For sorted subsets, each replicate PCR was loaded with approximately 190 ng genomic DNA, equivalent to 25,000 to 35,000 T cell genomes. Purified libraries were measured with a Qubit 3.0 fluorometer, size-checked on a Bioanalyzer 2100, and measured again with the KAPA Library Quantification kit. Every immunoSEQ 96-well plate was sequenced on a dedicated single-read 150-cycle Illumina NextSeq 550 flow cell. In the original analysis: The immunoSEQ output contained only junctional sequences without quality scores, so filtering could not match that applied to full-length reads. To assign V/J genes and CDR3, sequences were annotated against IMGT germline references using PyIR, a Python wrapper for IgBLAST v1.9. Reads with weak V/J assignments (E-value above 1e-6), missing CDR3, stop codons, out-of-frame junctions, or ambiguous translated residues were removed. V3J clonotypes were defined as sequences sharing the same inferred V gene, J gene, and CDR3 amino acid sequence. Percentage overlap between repertoires was calculated by dividing the number of shared unique clonotypes by the size of the smaller repertoire. Richness of each repertoire was evaluated using RTK rarefaction, the Chao1 estimator, and Recon v2.1 estimates of unobserved clonotypes. OLGA was used to compute generation probabilities for all TCRbeta clonotypes that the gDNA method yielded from four donors. TCRdb carries this immuneACCESS record with in-frame sequences only. Its versions omit some clonotypes, under half of them owing to an unresolved V gene in the studies checked, with the rest unexplained. Clone size and V and J calls were adopted from that table, with D and trimming inferred from the DNA. This sample comprises about a million clones, around 77% of them detected only once. The top ten clonotypes cover roughly 0.82% of the sample.

The germline V gene (reference sequence) sets CDR1 to MNHEY and CDR2 to SMNVEV. From its cysteine to its phenylalanine, the CDR3 spans 14 amino acids. The DNA shown is the 42-base CDR3, in frame from base 1. The trim is 3 bases for V and 4 bases for J, with a gap of 12 bases between the germline ends. This sample is drawn from a study of shared clonotypes between healthy human individuals (dated by TCRdb to the early 2020s). About the study as a whole: A few men and two women, aged 18 to 49 years, made up the cohort. Blood TCR repertoires of a handful of healthy adults were deeply sequenced to estimate repertoire size and the extent of clonotype sharing between individuals. For each donor, CD4 naive and CD4 memory were each run on three plates, CD8 naive on two plates, and CD8 memory on one plate. To increase sequencing depth and limit assay-specific biases, TCR repertoire library preparation and sequencing were carried out by different laboratories using diverse techniques. Leukapheresis yielded between about 0.85 and 9 billion PBMCs per donor. Points the paper makes about the study in general: Sampling was limited to blood, and TCR repertoires in tissue likely differ from TCR repertoires in blood. Naive subsets generally had larger estimated clonotype richness than memory subsets. Pairwise subsampling led to the expectation that sequencing depth would affect the degree of clonotype sharing among donors. Higher generation probabilities were observed for clonotypes shared by all four sorted-subset donors than for non-shared clonotypes. Across a handful of donors, approximately 5% of naive CD4, roughly 3.8% of naive CD8, under 2.5% of memory CD4, and 0.4% to 0.45% of memory CD8 clonotypes were shared. Rarefaction of sorted-subset datasets indicated incomplete sequencing despite the large sequencing depth. Because the study included only a small number of donors, the genetic and exposure-history diversity represented was limited.

The donors were healthy, HIV-negative adults with no recently reported acute infections or vaccinations. Every donor was a Caucasian adult residing in Nashville, Tennessee, USA. CD4+ T cells were enriched through magnetic negative selection, after which naive cells were positively selected on CD45RA and the remaining negative fraction served as the memory subset. Blood was collected by leukapheresis, and PBMCs were isolated by Ficoll-Histopaque density gradient centrifugation and then cryopreserved in liquid nitrogen vapor phase. Analytical flow cytometry was used to check the purity and quantity of every magnetically sorted T cell population. Genomic DNA was isolated from every sorted fraction and measured by UV absorbance on a Nanodrop 2000c.

Specimen: memory CD4+ T cells from PBMCs. The cell subset or site label here, explained by the study, means: CD45RA-negative fraction. The origin of this receptor is a man aged 18 to 35 in good health. Some clones in this sample may be carry-over from other donors' samples. Here the chain combines TRBV27 and TRBJ1-1; the D gene assignment is ambiguous. The DNA sequence is TGTGCCAGCAGTTTGGAGGGCTCGGGCACTGAAGCTTTCTTT. It codes for CASSLEGSGTEAFF.